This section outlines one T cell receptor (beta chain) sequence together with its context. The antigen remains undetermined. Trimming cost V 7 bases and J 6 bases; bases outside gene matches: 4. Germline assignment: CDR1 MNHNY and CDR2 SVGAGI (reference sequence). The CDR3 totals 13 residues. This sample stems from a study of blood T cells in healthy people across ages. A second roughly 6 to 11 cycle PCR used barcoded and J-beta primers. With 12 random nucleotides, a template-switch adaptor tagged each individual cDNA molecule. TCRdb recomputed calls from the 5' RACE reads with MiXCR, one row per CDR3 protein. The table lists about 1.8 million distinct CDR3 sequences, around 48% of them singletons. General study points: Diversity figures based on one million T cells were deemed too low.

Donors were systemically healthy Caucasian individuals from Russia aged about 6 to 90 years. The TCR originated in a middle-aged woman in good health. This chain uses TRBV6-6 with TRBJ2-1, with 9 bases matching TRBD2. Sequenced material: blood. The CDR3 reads CASNQRGVNEQFF. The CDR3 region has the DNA TGTGCCAGCAATCAGCGGGGGGTCAATGAGCAGTTCTTC.